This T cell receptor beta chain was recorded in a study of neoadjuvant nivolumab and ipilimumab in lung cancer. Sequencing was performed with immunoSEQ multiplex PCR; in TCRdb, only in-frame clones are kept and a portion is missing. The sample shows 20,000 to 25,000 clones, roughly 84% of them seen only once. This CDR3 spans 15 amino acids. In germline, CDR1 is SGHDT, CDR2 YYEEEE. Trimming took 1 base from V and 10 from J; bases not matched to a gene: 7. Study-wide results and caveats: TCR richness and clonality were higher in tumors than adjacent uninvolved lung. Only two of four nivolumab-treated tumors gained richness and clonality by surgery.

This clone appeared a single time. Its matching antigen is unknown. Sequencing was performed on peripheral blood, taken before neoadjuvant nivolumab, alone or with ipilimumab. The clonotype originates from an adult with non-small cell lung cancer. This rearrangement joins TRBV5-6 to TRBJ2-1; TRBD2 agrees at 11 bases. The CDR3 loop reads CASSLRLAGGGEQFF. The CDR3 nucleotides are TGTGCCAGCAGCTTGAGGCTAGCGGGAGGTGGAGAGCAGTTCTTC. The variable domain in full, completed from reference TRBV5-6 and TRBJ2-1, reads DAGVTQSPTHLIKTRGQQVTLRCSPKSGHDTVSWYQQALGQGPQFIFQYYEEEERQRGNFPDRFSGHQFPNYSSELNVNALLLGDSALYLCASSLRLAGGGEQFFGPGTRLTVL.